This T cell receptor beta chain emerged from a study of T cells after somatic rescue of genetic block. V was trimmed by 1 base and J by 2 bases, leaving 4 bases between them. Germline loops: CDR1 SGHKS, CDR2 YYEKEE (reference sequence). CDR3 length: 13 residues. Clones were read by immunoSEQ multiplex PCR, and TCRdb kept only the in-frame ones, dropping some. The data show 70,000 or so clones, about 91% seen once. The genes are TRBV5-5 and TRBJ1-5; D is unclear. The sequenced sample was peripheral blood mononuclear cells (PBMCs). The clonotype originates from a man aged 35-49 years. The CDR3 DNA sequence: TGTGCCAGCAGCTTGTTAGGCAATCAGCCCCAGCATTTT. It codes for CASSLLGNQPQHF. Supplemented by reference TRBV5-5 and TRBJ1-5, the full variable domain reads DAGVTQSPTHLIKTRGQQVTLRCSPISGHKSVSWYQQVLGQGPQFIFQYYEKEERGRGNFPDRFSARQFPNYSSELNVNALLLGDSALYLCASSLLGNQPQHFGDGTRLSIL.